This T cell receptor beta chain stems from a study of T-cell memory formation after mild COVID-19. In the study overall: Largely, TCR clusters stayed within a single donor. The study, taken as a whole, reports: Day 15 to 85 contracting clones showed balanced CD4/CD8; later expanders leaned CD4+. Clonal second-wave expansions that peaked on day 37 had unconfirmed SARS-CoV-2 specificity.

This CDR3 is built from 13 residues. V shed 4 bases and J shed 5 bases, with 12 bases lying between them. CDR1 and CDR2 (germline): GTSNPN, SVGIG (reference sequence). One entry per CDR3 protein results from TCRdb running MiXCR on the 5' RACE reads. The table lists about 210,000 distinct CDR3 sequences, about 10% of them singletons, with 2.5% to 3.5% in the top ten. Concerning this clonotype: Its matching antigen is unknown.

This TCR was sampled from a man younger than 35 who had mild COVID-19 (a few samples of this study predate the infection). Cell type and time point are not known. The sample was PBMCs or a T cell subset sorted from them (not recorded which). The chain employs TRBV30 and TRBJ2-1; D is ambiguous. The CDR3 region is CAWTGQQDNEQFF. DNA for the CDR3: TGTGCCTGGACAGGTCAGCAAGACAATGAGCAGTTCTTC.